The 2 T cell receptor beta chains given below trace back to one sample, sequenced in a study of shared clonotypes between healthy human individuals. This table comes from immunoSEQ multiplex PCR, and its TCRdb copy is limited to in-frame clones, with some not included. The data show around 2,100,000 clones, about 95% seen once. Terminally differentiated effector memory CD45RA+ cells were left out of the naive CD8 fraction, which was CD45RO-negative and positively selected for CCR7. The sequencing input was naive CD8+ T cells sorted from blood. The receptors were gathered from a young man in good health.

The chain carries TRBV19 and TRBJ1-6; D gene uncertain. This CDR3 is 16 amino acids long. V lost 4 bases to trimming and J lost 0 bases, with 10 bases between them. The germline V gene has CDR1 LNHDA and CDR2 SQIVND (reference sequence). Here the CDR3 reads CASSTLRSSYNSPLHF. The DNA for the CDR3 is TGTGCCAGTAGTACATTAAGAAGCTCCTATAATTCACCCCTCCACTTT.

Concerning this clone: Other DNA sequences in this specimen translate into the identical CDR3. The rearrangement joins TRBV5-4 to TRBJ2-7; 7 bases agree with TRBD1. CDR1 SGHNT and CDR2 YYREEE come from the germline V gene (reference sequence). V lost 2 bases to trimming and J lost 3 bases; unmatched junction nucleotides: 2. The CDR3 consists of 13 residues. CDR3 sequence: CASSLGGHYEQYF. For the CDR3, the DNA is TGTGCCAGCAGCTTAGGGGGCCACTACGAGCAGTACTTC.